This TCR beta chain was identified in a study of T cell responses to AZD1222 COVID-19 vaccine. Broader study findings: With two AZD1222 doses given, Spike-specific TCR breadth and depth both rose.

Assay: immunoSEQ multiplex PCR; the TCRdb copy retains only in-frame clones and omits some. Reported are over 120,000 clones; the ten largest clones contain around 2.2%. Notes on this clone: Its target is unknown.

Sequenced: peripheral blood. This clonotype was sampled from an adult in good health.

The CDR3 DNA sequence: TGTGCCGGGACGACAGGGGGCAATTCACCCCTCCACTTT. This encodes CAGTTGGNSPLHF. V usage is TRBV28 and J usage is TRBJ1-6; the match to TRBD1 covers 10 bases. The CDR3 sequence is 13 residues long. Germline-derived CDR1 and CDR2 are MDHEN and SYDVKM. Trimming took 11 bases from V and 7 from J; bases not matched to a gene: 5.